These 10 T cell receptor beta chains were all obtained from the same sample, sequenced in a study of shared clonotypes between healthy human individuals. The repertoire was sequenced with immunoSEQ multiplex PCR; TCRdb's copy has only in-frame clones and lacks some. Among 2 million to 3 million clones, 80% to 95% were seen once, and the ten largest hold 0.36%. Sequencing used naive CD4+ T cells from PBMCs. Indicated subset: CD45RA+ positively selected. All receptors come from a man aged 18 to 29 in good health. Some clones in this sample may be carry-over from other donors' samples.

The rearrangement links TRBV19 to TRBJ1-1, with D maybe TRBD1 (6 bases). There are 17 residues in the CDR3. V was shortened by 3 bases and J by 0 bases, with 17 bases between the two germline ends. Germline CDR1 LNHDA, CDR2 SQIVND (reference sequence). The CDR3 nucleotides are TGTGCCAGTAGTATCGATCGGACAGCCTTAATGAACACTGAAGCTTTCTTT. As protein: CASSIDRTALMNTEAFF.

The CDR3 nucleotides are TGTGCCAGCAGCTTATATCCCGAGACATTGAACACCGGGGAGCTGTTTTTT. Residues: CASSLYPETLNTGELFF. The V call is TRBV7-2, the J call TRBJ2-2; D unclear. The V and J ends lost 2 bases and 1 base respectively, with 14 bases between them. Germline V CDR1 and CDR2: SGHTA, FQGNSA. The CDR3 has 17 residues.

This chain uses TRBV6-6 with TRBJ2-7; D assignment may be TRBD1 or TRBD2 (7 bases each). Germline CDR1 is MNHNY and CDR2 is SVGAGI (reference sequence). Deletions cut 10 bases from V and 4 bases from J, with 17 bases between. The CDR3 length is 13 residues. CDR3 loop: CAIRGGALYEQYF. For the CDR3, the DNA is TGTGCCATCAGGGGGGGGGCCTTGTACGAGCAGTACTTC.

The CDR3: CASSPLGGLSSYEQYF. The DNA for the CDR3 is TGTGCCAGCAGTCCATTGGGGGGATTGAGCTCCTACGAGCAGTACTTC. V and J are TRBV28 and TRBJ2-7, with D perhaps matching TRBD2 (6 bases). V was shortened by 5 bases and J by 0 bases, with 17 bases between the two germline ends. CDR1 MDHEN and CDR2 SYDVKM come from the germline V gene. The CDR3 consists of 16 residues.

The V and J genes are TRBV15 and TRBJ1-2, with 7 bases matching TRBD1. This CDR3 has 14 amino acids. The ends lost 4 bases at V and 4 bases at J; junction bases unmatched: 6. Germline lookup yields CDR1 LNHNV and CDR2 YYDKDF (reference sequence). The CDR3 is CATSTNRGPYGYTF. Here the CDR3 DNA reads TGTGCCACCAGCACCAACAGGGGTCCCTATGGCTACACCTTC.

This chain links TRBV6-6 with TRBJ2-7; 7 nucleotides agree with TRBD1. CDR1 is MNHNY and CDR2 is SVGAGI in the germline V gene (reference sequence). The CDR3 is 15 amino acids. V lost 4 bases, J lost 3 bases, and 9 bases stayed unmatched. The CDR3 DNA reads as TGTGCCAGCAGTTCCGCCCAGGGGGTTCTCTACGAGCAGTACTTC. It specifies CASSSAQGVLYEQYF.

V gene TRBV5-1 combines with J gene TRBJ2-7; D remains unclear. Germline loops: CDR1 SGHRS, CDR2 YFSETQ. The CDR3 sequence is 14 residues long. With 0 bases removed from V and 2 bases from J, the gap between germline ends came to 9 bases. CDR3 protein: CASSLDVGTYEQYF. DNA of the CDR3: TGCGCCAGCAGCTTGGATGTGGGAACCTACGAGCAGTACTTC. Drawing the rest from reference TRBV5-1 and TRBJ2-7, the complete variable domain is KAGVTQTPRYLIKTRGQQVTLSCSPISGHRSVSWYQQTPGQGLQFLFEYFSETQRNKGNFPGRFSGRQFSNSRSEMNVSTLELGDSALYLCASSLDVGTYEQYFGPGTRLTVT.

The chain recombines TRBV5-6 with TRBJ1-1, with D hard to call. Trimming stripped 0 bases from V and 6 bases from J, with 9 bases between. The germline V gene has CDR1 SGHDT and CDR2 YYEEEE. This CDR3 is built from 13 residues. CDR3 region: CASSLAAGPEAFF. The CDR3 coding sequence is TGTGCCAGCAGCTTGGCTGCGGGCCCTGAAGCTTTCTTT.

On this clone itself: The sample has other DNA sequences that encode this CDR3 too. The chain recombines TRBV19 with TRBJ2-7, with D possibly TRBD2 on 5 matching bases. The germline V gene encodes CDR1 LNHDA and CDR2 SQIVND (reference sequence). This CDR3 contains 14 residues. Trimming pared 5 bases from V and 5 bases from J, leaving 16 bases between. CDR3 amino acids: CASSPRGARDEQYF. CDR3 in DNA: TGTGCCAGTAGTCCACGGGGTGCCCGCGACGAGCAGTACTTC.

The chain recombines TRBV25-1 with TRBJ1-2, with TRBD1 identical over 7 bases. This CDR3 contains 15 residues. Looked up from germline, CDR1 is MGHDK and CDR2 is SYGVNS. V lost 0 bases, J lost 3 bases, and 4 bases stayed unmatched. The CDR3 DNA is TGTGCCAGCAGTGAATATGGAGGGACAGACTATGGCTACACCTTC. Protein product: CASSEYGGTDYGYTF.